These 2 T cell receptor beta chains came from one sample sequenced in a study of shared clonotypes between healthy human individuals. Method: immunoSEQ multiplex PCR; TCRdb's copy keeps in-frame clones and lacks some. The sample includes a few hundred thousand clones, roughly 97% of them seen just once. The sequenced sample was naive CD4+ T cells sorted from blood. Subset given: CD45RA+ positively selected. Receptors were obtained from a woman aged 25 to 39 in good health.

The J gene is TRBJ2-7, the V gene TRBV5-8; 7 bases are a match to TRBD1. CDR1 is SGHTS and CDR2 is YDEGEE in the germline V gene. The J segment lost 8 bases and the V segment lost 4 bases, leaving 9 bases of the junction unmatched. This CDR3 has 13 residues. In DNA form, the CDR3 reads TGTGCCAGCAGCAAAGGGACAGATTCTAAGCAGTACTTC. This sequence encodes CASSKGTDSKQYF.

This clone was counted a single time. This rearrangement joins TRBV7-2 to TRBJ1-5, with 7 bases that match TRBD1. Germline V gene data show CDR1 as SGHTA and CDR2 as FQGNSA. There are 16 residues in the CDR3. V trimming: 1 base; J trimming: 5 bases; junction bases outside the gene matches: 8. CDR3 amino acids: CASSLVGRGTHQPQHF. CDR3 DNA sequence: TGTGCCAGCAGCTTAGTCGGCAGGGGGACCCATCAGCCCCAGCATTTT.